This T cell receptor (beta chain) was documented in a study of blood T cell repertoires in COVID-19. Per the study methods: Estimated nucleated cell counts came from reference gene primer amplification. Libraries were prepared by immunoSEQ multiplex PCR; TCRdb keeps only in-frame clonotypes and omits some of them. Clonal size and the V and J genes are those of that table, whereas D and trimming came from the DNA. The sample lists about 260,000 clones, approximately 81% occurring once. The CDR3 runs 13 residues. The V end lost 5 bases, the J end lost 0 bases, and 8 bases lay between the germline ends. Looked up from germline, CDR1 is MNHEY and CDR2 is SVGAGI.

The chain uses TRBV6-5 and TRBJ2-7; a possible D gene is TRBD1 (6 bases). Sequenced sample: peripheral blood. The source of this sequence is a man aged 55 to 69 with acute or convalescent COVID-19. The CDR3 region is CASSQGNSYEQYF. The CDR3 bases are TGTGCCAGCAGTCAGGGGAACTCCTACGAGCAGTACTTC.